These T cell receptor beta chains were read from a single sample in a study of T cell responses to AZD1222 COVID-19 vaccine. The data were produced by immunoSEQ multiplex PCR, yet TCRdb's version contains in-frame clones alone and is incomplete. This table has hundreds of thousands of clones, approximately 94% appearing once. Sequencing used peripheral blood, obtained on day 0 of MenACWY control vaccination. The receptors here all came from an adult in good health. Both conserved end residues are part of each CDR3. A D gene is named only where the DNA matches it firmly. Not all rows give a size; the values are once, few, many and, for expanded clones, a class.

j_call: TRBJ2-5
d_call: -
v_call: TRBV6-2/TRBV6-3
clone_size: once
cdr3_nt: TGTGCCAGCAGTCATTTCGGGGGCCAAGAGACCCAGTACTTC
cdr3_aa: CASSHFGGQETQYF

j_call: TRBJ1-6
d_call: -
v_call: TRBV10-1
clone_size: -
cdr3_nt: TGCGCCAGCAGTGAGTCGGTGACTGAAACTAATTCACCCCTCCACTTT
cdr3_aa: CASSESVTETNSPLHF

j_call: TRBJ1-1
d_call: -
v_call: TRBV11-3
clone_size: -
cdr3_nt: TGTGCCAGCAGCTTAGGGAATTCGGGGGTCTCGAGTGCTTTCTTT
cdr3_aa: CASSLGNSGVSSAFF

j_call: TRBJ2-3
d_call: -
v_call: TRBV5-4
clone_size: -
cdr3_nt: TGTGCCAGCAGAACGAACACAGATACGCAGTATTTT
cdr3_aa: CASRTNTDTQYF

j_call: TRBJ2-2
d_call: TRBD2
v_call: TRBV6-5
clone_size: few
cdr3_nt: TGTGCCAGCAGTTCTCTAAGCGGGGGGGCCCCCGGGGAGCTGTTTTTT
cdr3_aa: CASSSLSGGAPGELFF

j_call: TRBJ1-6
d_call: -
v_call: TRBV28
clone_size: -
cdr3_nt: TGTGCCAGCAGTTTCGGGAGTTCACCCCTCCACTTT
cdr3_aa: CASSFGSSPLHF

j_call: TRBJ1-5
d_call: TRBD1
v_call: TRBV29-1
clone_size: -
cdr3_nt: TGCAGCGCCACAACAGGGGGTGGTCAGCCCCAGCATTTT
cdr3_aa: CSATTGGGQPQHF

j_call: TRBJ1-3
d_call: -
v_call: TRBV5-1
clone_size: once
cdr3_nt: TGCGCCAGCAGCTTAGGGGGAAGGACTGAAAACACCATATATTTT
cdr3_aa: CASSLGGRTENTIYF

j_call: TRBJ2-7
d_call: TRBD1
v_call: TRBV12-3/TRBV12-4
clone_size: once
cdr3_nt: TGTGCCAGCAGTCGGACAGGGGGCGAGCAGTACTTC
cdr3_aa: CASSRTGGEQYF

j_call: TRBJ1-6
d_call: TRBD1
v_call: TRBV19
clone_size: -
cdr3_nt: TGTGCCACTAATGGGGACAGGAATTCACCCCTCCACTTT
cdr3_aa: CATNGDRNSPLHF

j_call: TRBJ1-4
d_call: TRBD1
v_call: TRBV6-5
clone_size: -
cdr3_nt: TGTGCCAGCAAACCGGGACAGGGGGATGAAAAACTGTTTTTT
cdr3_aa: CASKPGQGDEKLFF

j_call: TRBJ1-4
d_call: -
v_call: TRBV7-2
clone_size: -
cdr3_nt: TGTGCCAGCAGCTCCTCGGACCCCGGTTCGGAACTGTTTTTT
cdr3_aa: CASSSSDPGSELFF

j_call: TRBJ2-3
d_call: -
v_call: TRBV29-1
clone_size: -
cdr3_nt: TGCAGCGTTGACAGGGTGGCAGATACGCAGTATTTT
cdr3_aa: CSVDRVADTQYF